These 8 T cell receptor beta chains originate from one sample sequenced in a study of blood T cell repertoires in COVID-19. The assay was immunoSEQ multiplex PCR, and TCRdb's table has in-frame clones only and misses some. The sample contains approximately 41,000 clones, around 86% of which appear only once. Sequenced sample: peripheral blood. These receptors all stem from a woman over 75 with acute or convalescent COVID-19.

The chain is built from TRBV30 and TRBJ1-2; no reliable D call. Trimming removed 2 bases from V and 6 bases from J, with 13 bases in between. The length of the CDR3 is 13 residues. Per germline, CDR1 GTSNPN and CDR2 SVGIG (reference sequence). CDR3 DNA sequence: TGTGCCTGGAGTCAATTGGCGGAGGATGGCTACACCTTC. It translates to CAWSQLAEDGYTF. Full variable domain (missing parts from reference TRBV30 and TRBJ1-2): SQTIHQWPATLVQPVGSPLSLECTVEGTSNPNLYWYRQAAGRGLQLLFYSVGIGQISSEVPQNLSASRPQDRQFILSSKKLLLSDSGFYLCAWSQLAEDGYTFGSGTRLTVV.

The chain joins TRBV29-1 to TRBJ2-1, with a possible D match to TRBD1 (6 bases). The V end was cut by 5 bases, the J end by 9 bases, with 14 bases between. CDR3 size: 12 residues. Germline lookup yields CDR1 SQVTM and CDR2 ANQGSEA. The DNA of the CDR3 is TGCAGCGTTACACAGGGTCAAGGTGAGCAGTTCTTC. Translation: CSVTQGQGEQFF.

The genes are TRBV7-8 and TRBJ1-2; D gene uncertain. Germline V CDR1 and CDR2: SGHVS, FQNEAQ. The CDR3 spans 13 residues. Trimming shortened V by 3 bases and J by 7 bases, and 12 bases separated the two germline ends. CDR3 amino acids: CASSFERRGGYTF. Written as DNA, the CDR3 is TGTGCCAGCAGCTTTGAGCGCCGGGGTGGCTACACCTTC.

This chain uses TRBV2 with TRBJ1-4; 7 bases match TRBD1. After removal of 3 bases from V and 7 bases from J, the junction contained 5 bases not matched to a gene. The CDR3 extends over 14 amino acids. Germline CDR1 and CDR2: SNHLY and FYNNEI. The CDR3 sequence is CASSESRGSEKLFF. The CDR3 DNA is TGTGCCAGCAGTGAGTCCAGGGGGAGTGAAAAACTGTTTTTT.

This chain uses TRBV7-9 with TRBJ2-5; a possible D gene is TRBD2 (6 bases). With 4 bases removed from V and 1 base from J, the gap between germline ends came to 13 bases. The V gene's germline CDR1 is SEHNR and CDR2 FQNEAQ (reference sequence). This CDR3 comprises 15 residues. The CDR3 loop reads CASSSYGDFQETQYF. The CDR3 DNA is TGTGCCAGCAGCTCGTACGGGGACTTCCAAGAGACCCAGTACTTC.

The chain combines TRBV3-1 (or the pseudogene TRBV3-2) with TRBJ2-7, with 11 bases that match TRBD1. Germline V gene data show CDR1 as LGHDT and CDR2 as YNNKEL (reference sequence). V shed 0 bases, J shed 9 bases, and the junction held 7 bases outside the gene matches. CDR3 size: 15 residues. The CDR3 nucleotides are TGTGCCAGCAGCCAAGAAAGGACAGGGGGCGCGGGGCAGTACTTC. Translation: CASSQERTGGAGQYF.

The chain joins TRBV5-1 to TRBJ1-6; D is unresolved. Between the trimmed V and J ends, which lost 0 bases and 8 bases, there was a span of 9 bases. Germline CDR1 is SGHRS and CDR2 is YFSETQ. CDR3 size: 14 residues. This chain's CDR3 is CASSLEGDDSPLHF. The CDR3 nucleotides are TGCGCCAGCAGCTTGGAGGGAGATGATTCACCCCTCCACTTT.

In DNA form, the CDR3 reads TGCGCCAGCAGCCGACCGGACAGCTCCGAAGCTTTCTTT. Its protein product is CASSRPDSSEAFF. V gene TRBV5-1 combines with J gene TRBJ1-1; D is possibly TRBD1 (6 bases). Germline V lookup: CDR1 SGHRS, CDR2 YFSETQ. This CDR3 is built from 13 residues. V dropped 4 bases and J dropped 8 bases, with 15 bases sitting between them.